The 23 T cell receptor beta chains below come from one sample, sequenced in a study of somatic mutations in cytotoxic T cells in rheumatoid arthritis. Measured with immunoSEQ multiplex PCR; TCRdb has only the in-frame clones, and not every one. This repertoire shows some 30,000 clones, around 90% found once; its top ten account for 7.5% to 9.5%. Sequencing was performed on CD8+ T cells sorted from blood. All receptors derive from an adult with rheumatoid arthritis.

The chain combines TRBV30 with TRBJ1-6, with D maybe TRBD1 (5 bases). The V end lost 8 bases, the J end lost 5 bases, and 7 bases lay between the germline ends. Germline V lookup: CDR1 GTSNPN, CDR2 SVGIG (reference sequence). The CDR3 totals 11 residues. The CDR3 is CAMTDNSPLHF. CDR3 sequence (DNA): TGTGCCATGACAGATAATTCACCCCTCCACTTT.

This clone was detected once. The chain combines TRBV7-8 with TRBJ2-5; D gene uncertain. V was shortened by 5 bases and J by 5 bases, with 18 bases between the two germline ends. The CDR3 has 15 amino acids. Per germline, CDR1 SGHVS and CDR2 FQNEAQ. CDR3 in amino acids: CASSPPGLGRETQYF. DNA for the CDR3: TGTGCCAGCAGCCCCCCAGGCCTAGGAAGGGAGACCCAGTACTTC. Supplemented by reference TRBV7-8 and TRBJ2-5, the full variable domain reads GAGVSQSPRYKVAKRGQDVALRCDPISGHVSLFWYQQALGQGPEFLTYFQNEAQLDKSGLPSDRFFAERPEGSVSTLKIQRTQQEDSAVYLCASSPPGLGRETQYFGPGTRLLVL.

This chain connects TRBV5-1 to TRBJ2-3; TRBD2 matches 9 bases. V trimming: 1 base; J trimming: 2 bases; junction bases outside the gene matches: 8. The length of the CDR3 is 17 residues. CDR1 is SGHRS and CDR2 is YFSETQ in the germline V gene. DNA for the CDR3: TGCGCCAGCAGCTTGTTATATAGCGGGAGTTTCACAGATACGCAGTATTTT. Its translation is CASSLLYSGSFTDTQYF.

V usage is TRBV7-2 and J usage is TRBJ2-7; TRBD2 aligns across 10 bases. V lost 4 bases and J lost 2; bases outside the gene matches: 2. This CDR3 region has 14 residues. Germline CDR1 is SGHTA and CDR2 is FQGNSA. As DNA, the CDR3 is TGTGCCAGCAGCTACCTAGCGGGGGCCTACGAGCAGTACTTC. Protein: CASSYLAGAYEQYF. The variable domain in full, completed from reference TRBV7-2 and TRBJ2-7, reads GAGVSQSPSNKVTEKGKDVELRCDPISGHTALYWYRQSLGQGLEFLIYFQGNSAPDKSGLPSDRFSAERTGGSVSTLTIQRTQQEDSAVYLCASSYLAGAYEQYFGPGTRLTVT.

The chain uses TRBV6-5 and TRBJ2-7; D remains ambiguous. The length of the CDR3 is 14 residues. V was clipped by 6 bases and J by 0 bases, with 12 bases between them. The germline gives CDR1 MNHEY, CDR2 SVGAGI. The CDR3 region has the DNA TGTGCCAGCAGCCCTGAGACGAGCTCCTACGAGCAGTACTTC. This gives the protein CASSPETSSYEQYF.

This sequence joins TRBV29-1 and TRBJ2-1; the match to TRBD2 covers 8 bases. Germline CDR1 is SQVTM and CDR2 is ANQGSEA. This CDR3 contains 15 residues. V lost 6 bases and J lost 8; bases outside the gene matches: 15. The CDR3 nucleotides are TGCAGCGTACCTGACGCTAGCGGGCCAGTCGATGAGCAGTTCTTC. Protein: CSVPDASGPVDEQFF.

The chain couples TRBV5-6 to TRBJ2-1, with a weak D call TRBD2 (6 bases). V was shortened by 3 bases and J by 2 bases, with 12 bases between the two germline ends. This CDR3 is 15 amino acids long. The V gene's germline CDR1 is SGHDT and CDR2 YYEEEE. CDR3 bases: TGTGCCAGCAGCTCGGGACTCCACCCCTACAATGAGCAGTTCTTC. This sequence encodes CASSSGLHPYNEQFF. Supplemented by reference TRBV5-6 and TRBJ2-1, the full variable domain reads DAGVTQSPTHLIKTRGQQVTLRCSPKSGHDTVSWYQQALGQGPQFIFQYYEEEERQRGNFPDRFSGHQFPNYSSELNVNALLLGDSALYLCASSSGLHPYNEQFFGPGTRLTVL.

This chain connects TRBV7-9 to TRBJ2-5; no reliable D call. CDR1 is SEHNR, CDR2 FQNEAQ, per germline (reference sequence). Trimming shortened V by 5 bases and J by 3 bases, and 10 bases separated the two germline ends. This CDR3 is 13 amino acids long. CDR3 coding DNA: TGTGCCAGCAGCGCCGTTGGGGAAGAGACCCAGTACTTC. It yields the protein CASSAVGEETQYF.

This chain joins TRBV7-9 and TRBJ2-1; TRBD2 aligns across 14 bases. The germline gives CDR1 SEHNR, CDR2 FQNEAQ (reference sequence). Trimming at V came to 4 bases and at J to 2 bases, leaving 1 base not matched to a gene. The CDR3 consists of 16 residues. The CDR3 is CASSSGLAGAYNEQFF. The CDR3 nucleotides read TGTGCCAGCAGCTCGGGACTAGCGGGAGCCTACAATGAGCAGTTCTTC.

The chain combines TRBV28 with TRBJ1-6, with unresolved D. Germline CDR1 and CDR2: MDHEN and SYDVKM. V was shortened by 2 bases and J by 7 bases, with 9 bases between the two germline ends. The CDR3 has 14 residues. This chain's CDR3 is CASSLADANSPLHF. The CDR3 region has the DNA TGTGCCAGCAGTTTAGCTGATGCGAATTCACCCCTCCACTTT.

This clone was detected a few times. The chain links TRBV2 to TRBJ1-1; D remains unclear. This CDR3 comprises 11 residues. V lost 8 bases and J lost 6, with 10 bases in between. Per germline, CDR1 SNHLY and CDR2 FYNNEI. The CDR3 here is CASRESSEAFF. The CDR3 nucleotides are TGTGCCAGCCGGGAGAGCTCTGAAGCTTTCTTT.

The V gene is TRBV2, the J gene TRBJ2-3, with 7 positions matching TRBD2. Germline-derived CDR1 and CDR2 are SNHLY and FYNNEI. CDR3 size: 14 residues. The V segment lost 8 bases and the J segment 2 bases; nucleotides outside the gene matches: 7. The CDR3 nucleotides read TGTGCCAGCTTGGGGCGGGGGACCACAGATACGCAGTATTTT. Translation gives CASLGRGTTDTQYF.

The V gene is TRBV5-4, the J gene TRBJ2-3, with D perhaps matching TRBD2 (5 bases). V lost 4 bases and J 0 bases, leaving 12 bases between the germline ends. Germline assignment: CDR1 SGHNT and CDR2 YYREEE (reference sequence). This CDR3 contains 15 residues. The CDR3 spells CASSTGSTSTDTQYF. Written as DNA, the CDR3 is TGTGCCAGCAGCACGGGGAGCACTAGCACAGATACGCAGTATTTT.

The CDR3, as DNA: TGTGCCAGCAGGGAAAAGGGGGCTAGATGGTACGAGCAGTACTTC. Amino acids: CASREKGARWYEQYF. The gene calls are TRBV28 and TRBJ2-7; 7 nucleotides agree with TRBD1. Germline loops: CDR1 MDHEN, CDR2 SYDVKM. Trimming at V came to 6 bases and at J to 4 bases, leaving 12 bases not matched to a gene. This CDR3 region has 15 residues.

The chain uses TRBV9 and TRBJ2-2; D gene uncertain. This CDR3 region has 14 residues. Germline CDR1 SGDLS, CDR2 YYNGEE. Trimming left V 0 bases short and J 1 base short, with 4 bases between. This chain's CDR3 is CASSVGGNTGELFF. CDR3 sequence (DNA): TGTGCCAGCAGCGTAGGAGGGAACACCGGGGAGCTGTTTTTT. Together with reference TRBV9 and TRBJ2-2, the CDR3 gives the full variable domain: DSGVTQTPKHLITATGQRVTLRCSPRSGDLSVYWYQQSLDQGLQFLIQYYNGEERAKGNILERFSAQQFPDLHSELNLSSLELGDSALYFCASSVGGNTGELFFGEGSRLTVL.

This sequence joins TRBV7-9 and TRBJ2-1; D uncertain. V lost 5 bases and J 0 bases, leaving 20 bases between the germline ends. The V gene's germline CDR1 is SEHNR and CDR2 FQNEAQ (reference sequence). There are 18 residues in the CDR3. As DNA, the CDR3 is TGTGCCAGCAGCCCCCCCCACAGTAGCCCGAGCTCCTACAATGAGCAGTTCTTC. Its protein is CASSPPHSSPSSYNEQFF.

This chain uses TRBV27 with TRBJ2-7; no firm D call. Trimming took 4 bases from V and 6 from J, leaving 10 bases between them. This CDR3 spans 12 amino acids. Germline values: CDR1 MNHEY, CDR2 SMNVEV (reference sequence). The CDR3 here is CASSSTGIEQYF. The CDR3 DNA sequence: TGTGCCAGCAGTTCGACGGGTATCGAGCAGTACTTC.

CDR3: CASSFGDNEAFF. The CDR3 nucleotides read TGTGCCAGCAGCTTTGGGGACAATGAAGCTTTCTTT. The gene calls are TRBV9 and TRBJ1-1; perhaps TRBD1 as D (6 bases). Trimming removed 4 bases at V and 7 bases at J, with 11 bases between. Germline V gene data show CDR1 as SGDLS and CDR2 as YYNGEE. The CDR3 loop spans 12 amino acids.

This sequence joins TRBV27 and TRBJ1-2; D is undetermined. CDR3 length: 13 residues. Trimming pared 5 bases from V and 2 bases from J, leaving 9 bases between. Per the germline V gene, CDR1 is MNHEY and CDR2 is SMNVEV (reference sequence). CDR3 coding DNA: TGTGCCAGCAGTCCCAGCGGGAACTATGGCTACACCTTC. This gives the protein CASSPSGNYGYTF.

The chain combines TRBV6-5 with TRBJ1-5; no definite D call. Germline CDR1 MNHEY, CDR2 SVGAGI. There are 12 residues in the CDR3. The germline V and J ends were trimmed by 2 bases and 7 bases, with 6 bases remaining between them. CDR3 DNA: TGTGCCAGCAGTTACCCCGGACAGCCCCAGCATTTT. Its translation: CASSYPGQPQHF.

CDR3 sequence reads: CASSERPGLARETQYF. The CDR3 nucleotides are TGTGCCAGCAGTGAAAGACCGGGACTAGCGAGAGAGACCCAGTACTTC. The chain recombines TRBV2 with TRBJ2-5, with 10 bases fitting TRBD2. The CDR3 length is 16 residues. V lost 2 bases to trimming and J lost 4 bases; unmatched junction nucleotides: 7. The V gene's germline CDR1 is SNHLY and CDR2 FYNNEI.

This clone occurred once. V and J are TRBV4-1 and TRBJ1-2; a weak D match, TRBD1 (6 bases). This CDR3 is 15 amino acids long. Trimming stripped 4 bases from V and 4 bases from J, with 16 bases between. Germline assignment: CDR1 MGHRA and CDR2 YSYEKL. CDR3 in DNA: TGCGCCAGCAGCCTCTCCCCAGGGGCCGGCTATGGCTACACCTTC. Translation: CASSLSPGAGYGYTF.

This chain joins TRBV27 and TRBJ2-4, with D possibly being TRBD1 (8 bases). Trimming pared 3 bases from V and 8 bases from J, leaving 14 bases between. The CDR3 is made up of 14 amino acids. Germline assignment: CDR1 MNHEY and CDR2 SMNVEV (reference sequence). CDR3 in amino acids: CASSFRTGRDIQYF. The CDR3 DNA reads as TGTGCCAGCAGTTTCCGGACAGGGAGGGACATTCAGTACTTC.